This TCR beta chain was recorded in a study of T cell responses to AZD1222 COVID-19 vaccine (dated by TCRdb to 2020 to 2022). A note on the overall study: TCR sequencing was performed for 230 to 250 trial participants, of whom about 200 were given two doses of AZD1222 and approximately 25 were given two doses of MenACWY control vaccine. Trial participants were enrolled by age into 18-55, 56-69 and 70-plus year subgroups, with roughly 160, 29 and 62 TCR-sequenced participants respectively.

This clone has more than one count but fewer than ten. Its cognate antigen has yet to be identified. The record has no base qualities; no much larger clone is one base away. The CDR3 regions of human TCRbeta chains were analyzed by immunosequencing. On the authors' methods: Repertoire TCRs were checked for matches against a reference library of SARS-CoV-2-specific TCRs that had been generated using the MIRA antigen-specificity platform. Breadth meant the fraction of unique TCRs that were SARS-CoV-2-associated, whereas depth meant the fraction of total T cells that were SARS-CoV-2-associated. Using the MIRA data, each spike-specific TCR was mapped to the spike region that the TCR reacts to and placed in a CD4 or CD8 class. Log10-transformed breadth and depth values were compared by one-way ANOVA with Sidak's multiple comparisons tests. TCRdb re-hosts the immuneACCESS table, in-frame sequences only. Its copies lack some clones; in the studies checked, an unresolved V gene accounts for under half of them, and the cause for the rest is not known. V and J calls and clone size come straight from that table; D and trimming were deduced from the DNA. Counted in this sample were around 130,000 clones; roughly 90% of them appeared once. 1.1% of the sample is held by the ten biggest clonotypes.

The time point label corresponds to: about 28 days (+/-7) after the second vaccine dose. AZD1222 recipients whose second dose came at about 4 weeks and those whose second dose came at about 12 weeks were combined into one group, since spike-specific TCR depth and breadth did not differ between the two schedules. Vaccinee samples came from UK trials COV001 and COV002, including a single-blind randomized controlled phase 2/3 trial of AZD1222 (ChAdOx1 nCoV-19) in healthy adults. For TCRbeta chain sequencing, PBMC samples were collected from trial participants at day 0 and at day 28 after the second dose. Beyond this particular receptor, the publication reports: Spike-specific TCR breadth and depth rose significantly after two AZD1222 doses compared with day 0 and with MenACWY recipients. Vaccine-associated CD4 TCRs spanned the whole spike protein, with dominant responses in regions 160-218 and 743-854. Participants were mostly white British and included more females than males, and it was suggested by the authors that clonal diversity may have been underestimated. In the small 56-69-year group, the increase in depth fell short of significance, most likely because of low power. Conclusions about previously exposed vaccinees were limited because only five to seven AZD1222 recipients were SARS-CoV-2 seropositive at baseline. No day 14 peak-response samples were available, so repertoires were characterized only after the peak T cell response. Reportedly, close to half of the unique spike-specific TCRs recognized epitopes lying outside the regions that are mutated in the B.1.351 and B.1.1.7 variants.

The germline V gene provides CDR1 SGHDT and CDR2 YYEEEE. The germline ends are 15 bases apart after V is trimmed by 3 bases and J by 0 bases. The CDR3 measures 16 amino acids from cysteine to phenylalanine. Only the CDR3 DNA is retained, 48 bases long and in frame from the first base. This specimen was peripheral blood, taken 28 days after the second AZD1222 dose. This TCR was sampled from an adult who received the AZD1222 COVID-19 vaccine. Recombination joined TRBV5-6 with TRBJ1-1, with an unclear D gene assignment. Here is the DNA: TGTGCCAGCAGCTCTGAAGGGCGGATCTTGAACACTGAAGCTTTCTTT. It translates as CASSSEGRILNTEAFF.